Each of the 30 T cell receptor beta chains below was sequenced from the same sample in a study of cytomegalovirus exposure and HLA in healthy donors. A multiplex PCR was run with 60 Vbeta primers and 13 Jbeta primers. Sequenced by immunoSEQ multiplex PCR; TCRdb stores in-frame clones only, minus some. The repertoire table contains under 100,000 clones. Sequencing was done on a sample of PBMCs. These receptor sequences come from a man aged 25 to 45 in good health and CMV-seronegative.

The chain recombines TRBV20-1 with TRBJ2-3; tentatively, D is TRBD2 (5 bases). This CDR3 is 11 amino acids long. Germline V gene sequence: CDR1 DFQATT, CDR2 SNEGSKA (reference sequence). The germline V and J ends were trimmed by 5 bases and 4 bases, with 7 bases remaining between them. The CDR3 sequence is CSAGGADTQYF. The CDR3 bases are TGCAGTGCTGGAGGCGCAGATACGCAGTATTTT.

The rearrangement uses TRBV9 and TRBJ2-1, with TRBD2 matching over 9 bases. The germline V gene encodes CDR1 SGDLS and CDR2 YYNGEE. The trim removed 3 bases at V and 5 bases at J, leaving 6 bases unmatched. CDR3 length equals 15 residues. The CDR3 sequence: CASSERLAEDNEQFF. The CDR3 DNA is TGTGCCAGCAGCGAGAGACTAGCGGAGGACAATGAGCAGTTCTTC.

CDR3 in DNA: TGTGCCAGTAGCCGAGACCTGGACTTTTCCTACGAGCAGTACTTC. It encodes CASSRDLDFSYEQYF. J is TRBJ2-7 and V is TRBV19; D is possibly TRBD2 (5 bases). This CDR3 is 15 amino acids long. Germline CDR1 reads LNHDA; CDR2 reads SQIVND (reference sequence). Trimming removed 6 bases from V and 1 base from J, with 16 bases in between.

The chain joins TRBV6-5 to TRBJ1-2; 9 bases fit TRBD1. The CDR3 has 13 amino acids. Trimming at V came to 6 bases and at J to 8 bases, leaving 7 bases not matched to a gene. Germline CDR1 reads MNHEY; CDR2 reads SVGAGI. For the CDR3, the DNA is TGTGCCAGCAGCCACAGGGGGCCGGGGGGCTACACCTTC. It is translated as CASSHRGPGGYTF.

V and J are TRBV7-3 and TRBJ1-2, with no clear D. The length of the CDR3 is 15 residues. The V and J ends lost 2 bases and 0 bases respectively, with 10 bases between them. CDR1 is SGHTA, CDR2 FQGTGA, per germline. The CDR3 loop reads CASSLSGSSNYGYTF. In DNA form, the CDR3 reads TGTGCCAGCAGCTTATCGGGGTCTTCTAACTATGGCTACACCTTC.

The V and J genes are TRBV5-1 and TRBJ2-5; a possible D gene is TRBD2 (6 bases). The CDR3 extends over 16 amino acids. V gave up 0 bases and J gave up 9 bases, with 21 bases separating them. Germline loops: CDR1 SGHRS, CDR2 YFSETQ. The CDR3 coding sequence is TGCGCCAGCAGCTTGGAGGGTCGACGGGAGATGGAGGCCCAGTACTTC. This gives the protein CASSLEGRREMEAQYF.

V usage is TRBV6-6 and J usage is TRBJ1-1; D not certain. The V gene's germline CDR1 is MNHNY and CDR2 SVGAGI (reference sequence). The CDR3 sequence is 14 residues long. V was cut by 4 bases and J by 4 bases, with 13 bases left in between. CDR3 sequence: CASSFNPRGTEAFF. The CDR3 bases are TGTGCCAGCAGTTTTAACCCTCGGGGCACTGAAGCTTTCTTT.

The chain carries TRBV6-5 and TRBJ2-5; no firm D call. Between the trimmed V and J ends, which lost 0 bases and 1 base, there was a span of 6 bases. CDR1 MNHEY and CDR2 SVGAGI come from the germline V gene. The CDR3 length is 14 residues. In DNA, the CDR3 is TGTGCCAGCAGTTACTCTGTCAGCCAAGAGACCCAGTACTTC. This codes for CASSYSVSQETQYF.

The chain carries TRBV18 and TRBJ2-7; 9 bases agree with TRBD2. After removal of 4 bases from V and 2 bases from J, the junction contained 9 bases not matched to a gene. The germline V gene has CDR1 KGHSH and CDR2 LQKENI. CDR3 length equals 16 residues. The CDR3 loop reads CASSRMMREGPYEQYF. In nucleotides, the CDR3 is TGTGCCAGCTCACGTATGATGCGGGAGGGCCCCTACGAGCAGTACTTC.

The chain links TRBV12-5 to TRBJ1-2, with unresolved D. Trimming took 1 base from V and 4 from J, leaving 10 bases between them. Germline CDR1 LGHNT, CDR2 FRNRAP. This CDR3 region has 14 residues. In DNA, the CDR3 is TGTGCTAGTGGTTTGGGTGGTTTCGGCTATGGCTACACCTTC. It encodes CASGLGGFGYGYTF.

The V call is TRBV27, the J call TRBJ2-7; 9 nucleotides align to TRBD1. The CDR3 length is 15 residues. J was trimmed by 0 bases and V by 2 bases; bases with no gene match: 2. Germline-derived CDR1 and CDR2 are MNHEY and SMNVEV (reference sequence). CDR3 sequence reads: CASSLRTGVSYEQYF. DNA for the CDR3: TGTGCCAGCAGTTTAAGGACAGGGGTCTCCTACGAGCAGTACTTC.

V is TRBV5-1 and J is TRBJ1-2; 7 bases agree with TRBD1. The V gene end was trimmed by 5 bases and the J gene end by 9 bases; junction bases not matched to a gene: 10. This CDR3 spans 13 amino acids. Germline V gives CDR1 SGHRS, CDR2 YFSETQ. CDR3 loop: CASRYTGARSYTF. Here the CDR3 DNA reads TGCGCCAGCAGGTATACAGGGGCGCGGAGCTACACCTTC.

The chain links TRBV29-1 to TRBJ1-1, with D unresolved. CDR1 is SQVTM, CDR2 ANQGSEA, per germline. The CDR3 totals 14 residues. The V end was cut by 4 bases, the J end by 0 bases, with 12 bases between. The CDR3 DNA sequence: TGCAGCGTTGTTGGGAGTGATATGAACACTGAAGCTTTCTTT. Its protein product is CSVVGSDMNTEAFF.

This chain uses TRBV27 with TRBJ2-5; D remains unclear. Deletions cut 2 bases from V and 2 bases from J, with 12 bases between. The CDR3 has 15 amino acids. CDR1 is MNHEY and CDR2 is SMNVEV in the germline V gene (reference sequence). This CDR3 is CASSLVAETQETQYF. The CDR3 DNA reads TGTGCCAGCAGTTTAGTGGCAGAAACACAAGAGACCCAGTACTTC.

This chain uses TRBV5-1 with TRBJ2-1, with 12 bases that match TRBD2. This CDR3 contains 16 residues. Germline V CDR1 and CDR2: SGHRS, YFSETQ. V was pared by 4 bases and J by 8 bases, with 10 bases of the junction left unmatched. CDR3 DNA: TGCGCCAGCAGCAACCCACTAGCGGGGGGCGGCGATGAGCAGTTCTTC. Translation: CASSNPLAGGGDEQFF.

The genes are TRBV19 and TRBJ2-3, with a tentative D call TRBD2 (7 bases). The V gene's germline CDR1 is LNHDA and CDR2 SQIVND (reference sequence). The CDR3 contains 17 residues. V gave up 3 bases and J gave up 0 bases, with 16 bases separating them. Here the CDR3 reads CASSMSGTSASTDTQYF. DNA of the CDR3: TGTGCCAGTAGTATGAGCGGGACATCAGCTAGCACAGATACGCAGTATTTT.

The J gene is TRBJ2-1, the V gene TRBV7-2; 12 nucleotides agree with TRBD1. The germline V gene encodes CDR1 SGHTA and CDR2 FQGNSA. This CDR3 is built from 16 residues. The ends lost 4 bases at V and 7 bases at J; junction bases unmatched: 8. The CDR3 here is CASSSPGQGAENEQFF. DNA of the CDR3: TGTGCCAGCAGCTCGCCGGGACAGGGGGCGGAGAATGAGCAGTTCTTC.

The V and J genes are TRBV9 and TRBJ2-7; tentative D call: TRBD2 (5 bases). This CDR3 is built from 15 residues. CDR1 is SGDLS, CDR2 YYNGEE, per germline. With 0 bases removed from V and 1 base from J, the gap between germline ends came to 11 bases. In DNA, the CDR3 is TGTGCCAGCAGCGTAGGGCCCAGCGGATCCTACGAGCAGTACTTC. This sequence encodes CASSVGPSGSYEQYF.

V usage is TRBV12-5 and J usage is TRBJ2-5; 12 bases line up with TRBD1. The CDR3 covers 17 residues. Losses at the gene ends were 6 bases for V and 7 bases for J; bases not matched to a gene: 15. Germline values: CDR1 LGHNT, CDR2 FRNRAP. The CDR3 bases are TGTGCTAGTGGCCCAACCCCGGGACAGGGGGCTTCGGTGACCCAGTACTTC. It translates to CASGPTPGQGASVTQYF.

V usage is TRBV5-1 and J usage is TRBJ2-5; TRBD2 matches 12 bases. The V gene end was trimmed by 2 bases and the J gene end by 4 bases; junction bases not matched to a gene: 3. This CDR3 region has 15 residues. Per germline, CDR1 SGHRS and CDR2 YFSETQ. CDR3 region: CASSFLAGGRETQYF. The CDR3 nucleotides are TGCGCCAGCAGCTTCCTAGCGGGGGGGCGAGAGACCCAGTACTTC.

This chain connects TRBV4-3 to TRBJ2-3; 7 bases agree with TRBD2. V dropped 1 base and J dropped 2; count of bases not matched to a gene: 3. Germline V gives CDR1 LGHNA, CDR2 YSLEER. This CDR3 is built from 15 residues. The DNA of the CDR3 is TGCGCCAGCAGCCAAGGGCTAGCGGCCACAGATACGCAGTATTTT. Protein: CASSQGLAATDTQYF.

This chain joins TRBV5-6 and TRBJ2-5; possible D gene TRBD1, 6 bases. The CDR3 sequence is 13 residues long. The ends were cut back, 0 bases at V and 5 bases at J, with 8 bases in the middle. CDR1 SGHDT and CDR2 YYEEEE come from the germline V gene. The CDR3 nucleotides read TGTGCCAGCAGCTTGGCAGGGGACGAGACCCAGTACTTC. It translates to CASSLAGDETQYF.

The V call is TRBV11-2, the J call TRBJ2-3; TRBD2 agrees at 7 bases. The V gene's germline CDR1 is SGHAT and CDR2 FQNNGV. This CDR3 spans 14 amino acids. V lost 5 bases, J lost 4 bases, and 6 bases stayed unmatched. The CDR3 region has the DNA TGTGCCAGCAGCCGGACTAGAAATGCAGATACGCAGTATTTT. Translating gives CASSRTRNADTQYF. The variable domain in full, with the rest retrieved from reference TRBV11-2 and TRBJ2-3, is EAGVAQSPRYKIIEKRQSVAFWCNPISGHATLYWYQQILGQGPKLLIQFQNNGVVDDSQLPKDRFSAERLKGVDSTLKIQPAKLEDSAVYLCASSRTRNADTQYFGPGTRLTVL.

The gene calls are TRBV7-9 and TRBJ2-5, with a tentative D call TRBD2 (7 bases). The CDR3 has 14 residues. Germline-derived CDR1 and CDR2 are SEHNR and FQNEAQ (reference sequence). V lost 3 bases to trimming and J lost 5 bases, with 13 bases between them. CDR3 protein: CASSFSGGAETQYF. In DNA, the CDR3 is TGTGCCAGCAGCTTTAGTGGGGGGGCCGAGACCCAGTACTTC.

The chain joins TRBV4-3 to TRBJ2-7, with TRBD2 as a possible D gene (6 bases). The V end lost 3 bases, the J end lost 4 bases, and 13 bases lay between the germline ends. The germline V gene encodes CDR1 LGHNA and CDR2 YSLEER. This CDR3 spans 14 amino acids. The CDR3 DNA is TGCGCCAGCAGCCAGTCGGGACTGACGTACGAGCAGTACTTC. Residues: CASSQSGLTYEQYF.

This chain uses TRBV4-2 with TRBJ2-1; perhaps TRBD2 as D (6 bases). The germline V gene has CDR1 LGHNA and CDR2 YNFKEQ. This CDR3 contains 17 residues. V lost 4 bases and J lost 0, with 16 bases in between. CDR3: CASSPIASASSYNEQFF. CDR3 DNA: TGTGCCAGCAGCCCCATAGCTAGCGCGAGCTCCTACAATGAGCAGTTCTTC.

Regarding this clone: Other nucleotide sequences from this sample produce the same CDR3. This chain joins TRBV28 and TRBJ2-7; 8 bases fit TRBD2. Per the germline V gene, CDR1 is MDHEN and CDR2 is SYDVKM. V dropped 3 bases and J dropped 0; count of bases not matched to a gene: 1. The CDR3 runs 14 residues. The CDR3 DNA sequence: TGTGCCAGCAGTTTGGCGGGAGGCTCCTACGAGCAGTACTTC. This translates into CASSLAGGSYEQYF.

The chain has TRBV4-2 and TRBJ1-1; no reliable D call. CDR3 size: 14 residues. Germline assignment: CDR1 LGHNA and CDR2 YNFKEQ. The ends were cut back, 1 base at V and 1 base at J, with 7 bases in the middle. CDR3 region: CASSQGLTNTEAFF. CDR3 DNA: TGTGCCAGCAGCCAAGGACTGACGAACACTGAAGCTTTCTTT.

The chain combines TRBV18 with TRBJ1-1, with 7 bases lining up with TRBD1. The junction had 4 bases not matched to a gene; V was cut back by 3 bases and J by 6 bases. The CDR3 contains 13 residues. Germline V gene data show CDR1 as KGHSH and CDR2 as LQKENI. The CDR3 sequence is CASSPQGDPEAFF. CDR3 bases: TGTGCCAGCTCACCTCAGGGGGATCCTGAAGCTTTCTTT.

In nucleotides, the CDR3 is TGTGCCAGCAGCTTGGGGCCGACAACGAAGCCCCAGCATTTT. It specifies CASSLGPTTKPQHF. The genes are TRBV5-4 and TRBJ1-5, with no clear D. Trimming took 0 bases from V and 8 from J, leaving 12 bases between them. Looked up from germline, CDR1 is SGHNT and CDR2 is YYREEE (reference sequence). The CDR3 length is 14 residues.